Listed below are T cell receptor beta chains from one sample, sequenced in a study of Ad26.COV2.S vaccination and SARS-CoV-2 variants. TCRdb's table, derived via immunoSEQ multiplex PCR, lists solely in-frame clones and lacks some. The sample carries about 350,000 clones, about 88% recorded once. Source: peripheral blood, taken in a trial of Ad26.COV2.S vaccine versus placebo. The receptors stem from a person aged 18-60 years who received the Ad26.COV2.S COVID-19 vaccine or a placebo. Each CDR3 is given with its conserved first and last residue. The D gene is left open where the match is weak. Expanded clones get a size class; other rows say once, few or many, or leave the size out.

clone size: NA
D gene: NA
J gene: TRBJ2-7
V gene: TRBV6-1
CDR3 protein: CASSEERTPLF
CDR3 DNA: TGTGCCAGCAGTGAAGAACGGACTCCCCTCTTC

clone size: NA
D gene: TRBD2
J gene: TRBJ2-3
V gene: TRBV7-2
CDR3 protein: CASRSPGLAPDTQYF
CDR3 DNA: TGTGCCAGCAGGTCACCGGGACTAGCCCCAGATACGCAGTATTTT

clone size: once
D gene: TRBD1
J gene: TRBJ1-1
V gene: TRBV15
CDR3 protein: CATSRETGVRTEAFF
CDR3 DNA: TGTGCCACCAGCAGAGAAACAGGGGTGAGGACTGAAGCTTTCTTT

clone size: NA
D gene: NA
J gene: TRBJ1-4
V gene: TRBV19
CDR3 protein: CPRVGVGGEKLFF
CDR3 DNA: TGTCCCCGGGTCGGGGTGGGGGGTGAAAAACTGTTTTTT

clone size: NA
D gene: NA
J gene: TRBJ1-1
V gene: TRBV6-5
CDR3 protein: CASSYRRSTEAFF
CDR3 DNA: TGTGCCAGCAGTTACCGGCGCAGCACTGAAGCTTTCTTT

clone size: NA
D gene: NA
J gene: TRBJ1-5
V gene: TRBV29-1
CDR3 protein: CSVRENSNQPQHF
CDR3 DNA: TGCAGCGTGAGAGAAAATAGCAATCAGCCCCAGCATTTT

clone size: NA
D gene: NA
J gene: TRBJ1-4
V gene: TRBV7-9
CDR3 protein: CASTPSEKLFF
CDR3 DNA: TGTGCCAGCACCCCCTCAGAAAAACTGTTTTTT

clone size: NA
D gene: TRBD1
J gene: TRBJ2-2
V gene: TRBV28
CDR3 protein: CASSPHRGYTGELFF
CDR3 DNA: TGTGCCAGCAGCCCGCACAGGGGCTACACCGGGGAGCTGTTTTTT

clone size: NA
D gene: NA
J gene: TRBJ2-1
V gene: TRBV5-1
CDR3 protein: CASSRLASRGVTDEQFF
CDR3 DNA: TGCGCCAGCAGCCGTTTAGCCTCCAGGGGAGTCACCGATGAGCAGTTCTTC

clone size: NA
D gene: NA
J gene: TRBJ1-3
V gene: TRBV9
CDR3 protein: CASTPEGRGNTIYF
CDR3 DNA: TGTGCCAGCACTCCAGAGGGACGTGGAAACACCATATATTTT

clone size: NA
D gene: TRBD2
J gene: TRBJ2-1
V gene: TRBV28
CDR3 protein: CASRVSSGRTEQFF
CDR3 DNA: TGTGCCAGCAGAGTATCTAGCGGGAGGACTGAGCAGTTCTTC

clone size: NA
D gene: NA
J gene: TRBJ1-1
V gene: TRBV6-1
CDR3 protein: CASSEAGDGEAFF
CDR3 DNA: TGTGCCAGCAGTGAAGCGGGGGACGGTGAAGCTTTCTTT

clone size: many
D gene: NA
J gene: TRBJ1-5
V gene: TRBV5-8
CDR3 protein: CASSWESLRMIGNQPQHF
CDR3 DNA: TGTGCCAGCAGCTGGGAATCGCTTAGGATGATAGGCAATCAGCCCCAGCATTTT

clone size: NA
D gene: TRBD1
J gene: TRBJ1-2
V gene: TRBV6-5
CDR3 protein: CASISGGANYGYTF
CDR3 DNA: TGTGCCAGCATTTCAGGGGGGGCTAACTATGGCTACACCTTC

clone size: NA
D gene: NA
J gene: TRBJ2-5
V gene: TRBV15
CDR3 protein: CATSRGGLETQYF
CDR3 DNA: TGTGCCACCAGCAGAGGGGGCCTAGAGACCCAGTACTTC

clone size: NA
D gene: NA
J gene: TRBJ1-6
V gene: TRBV19
CDR3 protein: CASSISRMRQYNSPLHF
CDR3 DNA: TGTGCCAGTAGTATTAGTCGGATGAGACAGTATAATTCACCCCTCCACTTT

clone size: many
D gene: TRBD1
J gene: TRBJ1-1
V gene: TRBV19
CDR3 protein: CASSVGQVKNTEAFF
CDR3 DNA: TGTGCCAGTAGTGTCGGACAGGTAAAGAACACTGAAGCTTTCTTT

clone size: NA
D gene: NA
J gene: TRBJ1-2
V gene: TRBV29-1
CDR3 protein: CSVDDRQNYGYTF
CDR3 DNA: TGCAGCGTTGATGACAGGCAAAACTATGGCTACACCTTC

clone size: NA
D gene: NA
J gene: TRBJ2-7
V gene: TRBV30
CDR3 protein: CAWSVMRAYEQYF
CDR3 DNA: TGTGCCTGGAGTGTAATGCGGGCCTACGAGCAGTACTTC

clone size: NA
D gene: NA
J gene: TRBJ1-3
V gene: TRBV18
CDR3 protein: CASSPQPGSGWNTIYF
CDR3 DNA: TGTGCCAGCTCACCTCAGCCCGGATCAGGGTGGAACACCATATATTTT

clone size: few
D gene: NA
J gene: TRBJ1-2
V gene: TRBV3-1/TRBV3-2
CDR3 protein: CASSQGDTLDSYGYTF
CDR3 DNA: TGTGCCAGCAGCCAAGGGGACACCCTCGACAGCTATGGCTACACCTTC

clone size: NA
D gene: TRBD1
J gene: TRBJ2-3
V gene: TRBV28
CDR3 protein: CASRSGTVSTDTQYF
CDR3 DNA: TGTGCCAGCAGATCCGGGACAGTTAGCACAGATACGCAGTATTTT

clone size: NA
D gene: NA
J gene: TRBJ1-3
V gene: TRBV30
CDR3 protein: CAWSWGPSGNTIYF
CDR3 DNA: TGTGCCTGGAGTTGGGGACCCTCTGGAAACACCATATATTTT

clone size: NA
D gene: NA
J gene: TRBJ1-1
V gene: TRBV18
CDR3 protein: CASSPKSSGRGTEAFF
CDR3 DNA: TGTGCCAGCTCACCTAAAAGCAGCGGGAGGGGCACTGAAGCTTTCTTT

clone size: once
D gene: NA
J gene: TRBJ2-7
V gene: TRBV7-9
CDR3 protein: CASSFWAGETYEQYF
CDR3 DNA: TGTGCCAGCAGCTTTTGGGCAGGGGAAACCTACGAGCAGTACTTC

clone size: NA
D gene: NA
J gene: TRBJ1-5
V gene: TRBV6-6
CDR3 protein: CASSRSRVRESNQPQHF
CDR3 DNA: TGTGCCAGCAGTCGGTCCAGGGTCAGGGAGAGCAATCAGCCCCAGCATTTT

clone size: NA
D gene: NA
J gene: TRBJ1-1
V gene: TRBV7-9
CDR3 protein: CASSTGGREGSEAFF
CDR3 DNA: TGTGCCAGCAGTACGGGAGGCAGGGAGGGGAGTGAAGCTTTCTTT

clone size: NA
D gene: TRBD2
J gene: TRBJ2-1
V gene: TRBV28
CDR3 protein: CASSSLAEAYNEQFF
CDR3 DNA: TGTGCCAGCAGTAGTCTAGCGGAGGCCTACAATGAGCAGTTCTTC

clone size: NA
D gene: TRBD2
J gene: TRBJ2-1
V gene: TRBV7-9
CDR3 protein: CASSLGTSEHTEQFF
CDR3 DNA: TGTGCCAGCAGCCTCGGGACTAGCGAACACACCGAGCAGTTCTTC

clone size: NA
D gene: TRBD2
J gene: TRBJ2-3
V gene: TRBV24-1
CDR3 protein: CATSDPLLAGSNTQYF
CDR3 DNA: TGTGCCACCAGTGACCCCCTACTAGCGGGAAGTAATACGCAGTATTTT

clone size: NA
D gene: TRBD1
J gene: TRBJ1-4
V gene: TRBV7-6
CDR3 protein: CASKKVGQGNEKLFF
CDR3 DNA: TGTGCCAGCAAAAAAGTGGGACAGGGGAATGAAAAACTGTTTTTT

clone size: NA
D gene: TRBD1
J gene: TRBJ2-7
V gene: TRBV5-6
CDR3 protein: CASSSRQGVGEQYF
CDR3 DNA: TGTGCCAGCAGCTCCAGACAGGGGGTAGGCGAGCAGTACTTC

clone size: few
D gene: NA
J gene: TRBJ2-1
V gene: TRBV12-3/TRBV12-4
CDR3 protein: CASSFVAPPEQFF
CDR3 DNA: TGTGCCAGCAGTTTTGTCGCCCCCCCGGAGCAGTTCTTC

clone size: NA
D gene: TRBD2
J gene: TRBJ2-1
V gene: TRBV27
CDR3 protein: CASRQIGLAGGPYYNEQFF
CDR3 DNA: TGTGCCAGCAGGCAAATCGGGCTAGCGGGAGGGCCTTACTACAATGAGCAGTTCTTC

clone size: NA
D gene: NA
J gene: TRBJ2-2
V gene: TRBV6-5
CDR3 protein: CASSYDLLVNTGELFF
CDR3 DNA: TGTGCCAGCAGTTACGACCTACTAGTCAACACCGGGGAGCTGTTTTTT

clone size: NA
D gene: TRBD2
J gene: TRBJ2-7
V gene: TRBV28
CDR3 protein: CASSFPGTSGSVRQYF
CDR3 DNA: TGTGCCAGCAGTTTCCCAGGGACTAGCGGGAGTGTTCGGCAGTACTTC

clone size: NA
D gene: TRBD2
J gene: TRBJ2-1
V gene: TRBV18
CDR3 protein: CASSSTSGRAGSYNEQFF
CDR3 DNA: TGTGCCAGCTCATCGACTAGCGGGAGGGCCGGCTCCTACAATGAGCAGTTCTTC

clone size: NA
D gene: NA
J gene: TRBJ1-1
V gene: TRBV7-2
CDR3 protein: CASSLGGPGNTEAFF
CDR3 DNA: TGTGCCAGCAGCTTGGGGGGGCCAGGGAACACTGAAGCTTTCTTT

clone size: NA
D gene: TRBD1
J gene: TRBJ1-5
V gene: TRBV2
CDR3 protein: CASCGQARGQPQHF
CDR3 DNA: TGTGCCAGCTGCGGACAGGCGAGGGGACAGCCCCAGCATTTT

clone size: NA
D gene: NA
J gene: TRBJ2-7
V gene: TRBV4-1
CDR3 protein: CASSLGPTLYEQYF
CDR3 DNA: TGCGCCAGCAGCCTGGGTCCCACCCTCTACGAGCAGTACTTC

clone size: NA
D gene: TRBD2
J gene: TRBJ2-5
V gene: TRBV30
CDR3 protein: CAWLAGGRGETQYF
CDR3 DNA: TGTGCCTGGTTAGCGGGGGGAAGAGGAGAGACCCAGTACTTC

clone size: NA
D gene: TRBD2
J gene: TRBJ2-1
V gene: TRBV19
CDR3 protein: CASSRSLAGNEQFF
CDR3 DNA: TGTGCCAGTAGTCGTTCGCTAGCGGGAAATGAGCAGTTCTTC

clone size: NA
D gene: NA
J gene: TRBJ2-7
V gene: TRBV11-2
CDR3 protein: CASSGYEQYF
CDR3 DNA: TGTGCCAGCAGCGGCTACGAGCAGTACTTC

clone size: NA
D gene: TRBD1
J gene: TRBJ1-1
V gene: TRBV5-6
CDR3 protein: CASSWGQPIEAFF
CDR3 DNA: TGTGCCAGCAGCTGGGGACAGCCGATTGAAGCTTTCTTT

clone size: NA
D gene: TRBD2
J gene: TRBJ2-1
V gene: TRBV7-2
CDR3 protein: CASSPRGGTSGSQNEQFF
CDR3 DNA: TGTGCCAGCAGCCCTAGGGGCGGGACTAGCGGGAGTCAGAATGAGCAGTTCTTC